The entry below gives a single T cell receptor beta chain sequence along with its context. In the original analysis: Amplification of reference gene primers was used by the study to estimate nucleated cell counts. TCRdb's table, derived via immunoSEQ multiplex PCR, lists solely in-frame clones and lacks some. The V and J calls and clone size are taken from that table; D and trimming were inferred from the DNA. Of tens of thousands of clones in the sample, 78% were seen once. The sample originates from a study of blood T cell repertoires in COVID-19. At the level of the study: Both acute and convalescent COVID-19 samples were obtained from the United States, Italy and Spain. T cells, B-cell-depleted T cells, or PBMCs supplied cDNA or gDNA.

CDR1 MNHEY and CDR2 SMNVEV come from the germline V gene (reference sequence). Trimming shortened V by 6 bases and J by 2 bases, and 15 bases separated the two germline ends. CDR3 length equals 15 residues. The origin of this receptor is a human donor with active or convalescent COVID-19. The donor label of this sample is uncertain. Sequencing input: peripheral blood. This chain connects TRBV27 to TRBJ2-3, with D unclear. The CDR3 here is CASSPSKELTDTQYF. DNA of the CDR3: TGTGCCAGCAGCCCTTCTAAAGAACTCACAGATACGCAGTATTTT.